This T cell receptor beta chain was retrieved from a study of Ad26.COV2.S vaccination and SARS-CoV-2 variants. Study summary: The trial was COV1001 and the donor's arm was Ad26.COV2.S. By the intramuscular route, Ad26.COV2.S was given once, or twice 56 days apart.

Study results and caveats: Vaccinated individuals (as opposed to placebo recipients) had higher spike-specific TCR breadth.

Treatment reported: around 19 received Ad26.COV2.S at low or high dose, single or two shots; about 5 received placebo; per-sample allocation not given. The samples were gathered on day 63 after the first injection of vaccine or placebo. Immunization relied on an Ad26 vector, which expressed Wuhan-strain SARS-CoV-2 spike. This clone was recorded a few times. Its antigen is not identified. The data were produced by immunoSEQ multiplex PCR, yet TCRdb's version contains in-frame clones alone and is incomplete. Counted here are 300,000 to 350,000 clones, around 84% occurring once; the ten biggest clones make up around 2%. The source of this sequence is a person between 18 and 65 years old who received the Ad26.COV2.S COVID-19 vaccine or a placebo. Sequenced material: peripheral blood, taken in a trial of Ad26.COV2.S vaccine versus placebo.

In DNA form, the CDR3 reads TGTGCCACCAGCAGGGACAGAATTCAGCCCCAGCATTTT. Amino acids: CATSRDRIQPQHF. The chain is built from TRBV15 and TRBJ1-5, with D possibly matching TRBD1 (6 bases). The germline CDR1 and CDR2 sequences are LNHNV and YYDKDF (reference sequence). CDR3 length equals 13 residues. The ends were cut back, 3 bases at V and 6 bases at J, with 9 bases in the middle. Supplemented by reference TRBV15 and TRBJ1-5, the full variable domain reads DAMVIQNPRYQVTQFGKPVTLSCSQTLNHNVMYWYQQKSSQAPKLLFHYYDKDFNNEADTPDNFQSRRPNTSFCFLDIRSPGLGDTAMYLCATSRDRIQPQHFGDGTRLSIL.